These T cell receptor beta chains were read from a single sample in a study of CD8 T cells in Susac syndrome. Using its own MiXCR run on the immunoSEQ multiplex PCR reads, TCRdb lists one record per CDR3 protein. The sample holds 250,000 to 300,000 distinct CDR3 sequences, 80% to 90% seen once. The specimen sequenced was CD8+ T cells from PBMCs. The origin of the receptors is a human donor with multiple sclerosis. CDR3s include the opening cysteine and the closing phenylalanine or tryptophan. Fields, in order: clone size, V gene, D gene, J gene, CDR3 DNA, CDR3 protein. The D gene is left open where the match is weak. Rows give clone size only sometimes, using once, few, many, or a class for an expanded clone.

NA	TRBV4-1	NA	TRBJ1-2	TGCGCCAGCAGGGACTTACTTAAGAGCTATGGCTACACCTTC	CASRDLLKSYGYTF
NA	TRBV6-1	NA	TRBJ2-1	TGTGCCAGCAGTGAAGTGGTAGCCCGCGATGAGCAGTTCTTC	CASSEVVARDEQFF
NA	TRBV7-9	TRBD1	TRBJ2-1	TGTGCCAGCAGCTTAGGGACAGGGAACAATGAGCAGTTCTTC	CASSLGTGNNEQFF
once	TRBV28	NA	TRBJ2-3	TGTGCCAGCAGTTCGACGGGAGCGGGAGATACGCAGTATTTT	CASSSTGAGDTQYF
NA	TRBV4-1	TRBD1	TRBJ1-3	TGCGCCAGCAGCCACGACAGGGGATCTGAAAACACCATATATTTT	CASSHDRGSENTIYF
once	TRBV29-1	TRBD2	TRBJ2-3	TGCAGCGTTGGGGAGCGGGGTACACCAAGCACAGATACGCAGTATTTT	CSVGERGTPSTDTQYF
NA	TRBV27	NA	TRBJ2-7	TGTGCCAGCAGTTTTGGGGATACCTACGAGCAGTACTTC	CASSFGDTYEQYF
NA	TRBV28	NA	TRBJ2-1	TGTGCCAGCAGTTTTTGGAGAGACTACAATGAGCAGTTCTTC	CASSFWRDYNEQFF
NA	TRBV29-1	NA	TRBJ2-1	TGCAGCGTGACCTCGGGGTCCAGTCCAGATGAGCAGTTCTTC	CSVTSGSSPDEQFF
NA	TRBV27	NA	TRBJ2-3	TGTGCCAGCCGCCCACTAGGGACAGATACGCAGTATTTT	CASRPLGTDTQYF
NA	TRBV3-1	NA	TRBJ1-1	TGTGCCAGCAGCCAAGAAGCGGGAGGGGACGGGAACACTGAAGCTTTCTTT	CASSQEAGGDGNTEAFF
NA	TRBV6-6	NA	TRBJ1-2	TGTGCCAGCAGTCCTATATCCGGGACGGCCCCCGGTGGCTACACCTTC	CASSPISGTAPGGYTF
few	TRBV14	NA	TRBJ2-7	TGTGCCAGCAGCCAAGTTTTAAGGGGACCTACCTACGAGCAGTACTTC	CASSQVLRGPTYEQYF
NA	TRBV28	NA	TRBJ1-2	TGTGCCAGCAGTCCCCCGGACAGCTGGGGCTACACCTTC	CASSPPDSWGYTF
NA	TRBV27	TRBD2	TRBJ2-3	TGTGCCAGCAGTCCAAGTGCGGGAGTGGTGGCAGATACGCAGTATTTT	CASSPSAGVVADTQYF
NA	TRBV7-2	TRBD2	TRBJ2-3	TGTGCCAGCAGCCGACTAGCGGGAAGAGATACGCAGTATTTT	CASSRLAGRDTQYF
NA	TRBV6-5	NA	TRBJ1-1	TGTGCCAGCAGTTACGACAGCAACACTGAAGCTTTCTTT	CASSYDSNTEAFF
NA	TRBV7-9	TRBD1	TRBJ2-7	TGTGCCAGCAGCTCTGGACAGGGCCCAACCTACGAGCAGTACTTC	CASSSGQGPTYEQYF
NA	TRBV27	NA	TRBJ2-3	TGTGCCAGCAGTTCCCCGTTATCAGATACGCAGTATTTT	CASSSPLSDTQYF
NA	TRBV7-9	NA	TRBJ2-5	TGTGCCAGCAGCTTAGGTTCAGGAGGAGCTGAGACCCAGTACTTC	CASSLGSGGAETQYF
NA	TRBV7-2	NA	TRBJ2-1	TGTGCCAGCAGCTTAGTGGGGAGTGGATACAATGAGCAGTTCTTC	CASSLVGSGYNEQFF
NA	TRBV5-1	NA	TRBJ2-1	TGCGCCAGCAGCTTGGCTACGGGGACCGATGAGCAGTTCTTC	CASSLATGTDEQFF
NA	TRBV11-2	NA	TRBJ2-5	TGTGCCAGCAGCTTAATTCAGCTCTACGGAGAGACCCAGTACTTC	CASSLIQLYGETQYF
NA	TRBV29-1	NA	TRBJ1-2	TGCAGCGTTGAAGTACTACAGTACTATGGCTACACCTTC	CSVEVLQYYGYTF